The rows below give T cell receptor beta chains drawn from one sample of a study of memory CD4+ T cells and cytomegalovirus serostatus. The protocol was immunoSEQ multiplex PCR, while the TCRdb copy is restricted to in-frame clones and leaves out a portion. This sample carries roughly 50,000 clones, approximately 77% of them seen once, and the ten largest clones take just under 0.5%. Sequences were obtained from memory CD4+ T cells from blood. The receptors were sampled from an adult in good health and CMV-seronegative. Some clones in this sample may be carry-over from other donors' samples. The CDR3 runs from the conserved cysteine through the conserved F or W. D genes are given only for firm matches. A row's size may be missing; if present it is once, few, many or a size class.

D: TRBD2; V: TRBV5-1; size: -; J: TRBJ2-7; CDR3: CASSLVGLAGAGEQYF; DNA: TGCGCCAGCAGCTTGGTTGGTCTAGCGGGAGCTGGGGAGCAGTACTTC
D: TRBD1; V: TRBV6-6; size: -; J: TRBJ1-1; CDR3: CATVDRVNTEAFF; DNA: TGTGCCACCGTCGACAGGGTGAACACTGAAGCTTTCTTT
D: -; V: TRBV28; size: -; J: TRBJ1-2; CDR3: CASRTGRTNYGYTF; DNA: TGTGCCAGCAGAACGGGACGGACGAACTATGGCTACACCTTC
D: -; V: TRBV19; size: -; J: TRBJ2-4; CDR3: CASWKPWQRVELAKNIQYF; DNA: TGTGCCAGCTGGAAGCCTTGGCAGCGGGTAGAACTAGCCAAAAACATTCAGTACTTC
D: TRBD2; V: TRBV6-1; size: -; J: TRBJ2-7; CDR3: CASSEATTSPVYEQYF; DNA: TGTGCCAGCAGTGAAGCTACGACTAGCCCGGTCTACGAGCAGTACTTC
D: -; V: TRBV7-8; size: -; J: TRBJ2-7; CDR3: CASSWGGAPYEQYF; DNA: TGTGCCAGCAGCTGGGGGGGGGCCCCCTACGAGCAGTACTTC
D: -; V: TRBV7-2; size: -; J: TRBJ1-1; CDR3: CASSPTRQANTEAFF; DNA: TGTGCCAGCAGCCCTACCCGACAGGCAAACACTGAAGCTTTCTTT
D: TRBD2; V: TRBV4-2; size: -; J: TRBJ2-2; CDR3: CASTGLAGGGSGELFF; DNA: TGTGCCAGCACCGGACTAGCGGGAGGTGGTTCGGGGGAGCTGTTTTTT
D: -; V: TRBV7-8; size: -; J: TRBJ2-3; CDR3: CASSLGDGATHTQYF; DNA: TGTGCCAGCAGCTTAGGCGACGGGGCCACACATACGCAGTATTTT
D: -; V: TRBV30; size: -; J: TRBJ1-1; CDR3: CAWSWSTEAFF; DNA: TGTGCCTGGAGTTGGTCCACTGAAGCTTTCTTT
D: TRBD1; V: TRBV20-1; size: few; J: TRBJ1-2; CDR3: CSARDRGRYTF; DNA: TGCAGTGCTAGGGACAGGGGTCGGTACACCTTC
D: -; V: TRBV10-1; size: -; J: TRBJ1-1; CDR3: CASSERGVTEAFF; DNA: TGCGCCAGCAGTGAAAGGGGAGTCACTGAAGCTTTCTTT
D: TRBD2; V: TRBV7-6; size: -; J: TRBJ2-1; CDR3: CASSSSGLAANEQFF; DNA: TGTGCCAGCAGCTCCTCGGGACTAGCGGCCAATGAGCAGTTCTTC
D: -; V: TRBV19; size: -; J: TRBJ1-5; CDR3: CASSITGSNQPQHF; DNA: TGTGCCAGTAGTATCACCGGGAGCAATCAGCCCCAGCATTTT
D: TRBD2; V: TRBV10-2; size: -; J: TRBJ2-3; CDR3: CASSEPSGRVNTQYF; DNA: TGCGCCAGCAGTGAGCCTAGCGGGAGAGTGAATACGCAGTATTTT
D: -; V: TRBV4-1; size: few; J: TRBJ2-2; CDR3: CASSQAYGNTGELFF; DNA: TGCGCCAGCAGCCAAGCGTACGGAAACACCGGGGAGCTGTTTTTT
D: TRBD1; V: TRBV28; size: -; J: TRBJ1-2; CDR3: CASSLPGTGAIYGYTF; DNA: TGTGCCAGCAGCCTCCCCGGGACAGGGGCTATCTATGGCTACACCTTC
D: -; V: TRBV9; size: -; J: TRBJ2-2; CDR3: CASSVSANTGELFF; DNA: TGTGCCAGCAGCGTATCAGCGAACACCGGGGAGCTGTTTTTT
D: TRBD2; V: TRBV6-5; size: -; J: TRBJ2-7; CDR3: CASSLAGGPYEQYF; DNA: TGTGCCAGCAGCCTAGCGGGAGGGCCCTACGAGCAGTACTTC
D: TRBD1; V: TRBV7-2; size: -; J: TRBJ1-1; CDR3: CASRRTGGITEAFF; DNA: TGTGCCAGCAGAAGGACAGGGGGCATCACTGAAGCTTTCTTT
D: -; V: TRBV5-1; size: -; J: TRBJ1-2; CDR3: CASSSGGGGGWTPNYGYTF; DNA: TGCGCCAGCAGCTCCGGAGGAGGGGGGGGATGGACCCCTAACTATGGCTACACCTTC
D: -; V: TRBV7-2; size: -; J: TRBJ1-2; CDR3: CASSPGQSHGYTF; DNA: TGTGCCAGCAGCCCCGGACAGTCCCATGGCTACACCTTC
D: -; V: TRBV2; size: -; J: TRBJ2-5; CDR3: CASSPDRTQETQYF; DNA: TGTGCCAGCAGCCCTGACAGAACACAAGAGACCCAGTACTTC
D: -; V: TRBV7-3; size: -; J: TRBJ1-1; CDR3: CASSLTGKGNTEAFF; DNA: TGTGCCAGCAGCTTAACTGGGAAAGGGAACACTGAAGCTTTCTTT
D: TRBD1; V: TRBV28; size: -; J: TRBJ1-2; CDR3: CASSSTGGYGYTF; DNA: TGTGCCAGCAGTTCTACAGGGGGCTATGGCTACACCTTC
D: -; V: TRBV2; size: -; J: TRBJ2-5; CDR3: CASREETQYF; DNA: TGTGCCAGCAGAGAAGAGACCCAGTACTTC
D: TRBD1; V: TRBV7-8; size: -; J: TRBJ1-6; CDR3: CASSPGQSHSPLHF; DNA: TGTGCCAGCAGCCCGGGACAGTCACATTCACCCCTCCACTTT
D: -; V: TRBV15; size: -; J: TRBJ2-1; CDR3: CATSRGAVNEQFF; DNA: TGTGCCACCAGCAGAGGGGCCGTAAATGAGCAGTTCTTC
D: -; V: TRBV6-6; size: -; J: TRBJ1-1; CDR3: CASNQGGTGTEAFF; DNA: TGTGCCAGCAATCAGGGAGGGACGGGCACTGAAGCTTTCTTT
D: -; V: TRBV15; size: -; J: TRBJ2-5; CDR3: CATSRDRGRTRETQYF; DNA: TGTGCCACCAGCAGAGATCGGGGGCGAACCCGGGAGACCCAGTACTTC
D: -; V: TRBV30; size: -; J: TRBJ1-2; CDR3: CAWSVNSLYIHF; DNA: TGTGCCTGGAGTGTAAACAGCCTTTACATCCACTTC
D: TRBD1; V: TRBV14; size: -; J: TRBJ2-2; CDR3: CASSQTGQGWTGELFF; DNA: TGTGCCAGCAGCCAAACCGGACAGGGGTGGACCGGGGAGCTGTTTTTT
D: -; V: TRBV2; size: -; J: TRBJ1-5; CDR3: CASSDVNSNQPQHF; DNA: TGTGCCAGCAGTGATGTGAATAGCAATCAGCCCCAGCATTTT
D: TRBD2; V: TRBV10-1; size: -; J: TRBJ2-5; CDR3: CASSSSGSSETQYF; DNA: TGCGCCAGCAGTTCCAGCGGGAGCTCTGAGACCCAGTACTTC
D: -; V: TRBV5-1; size: -; J: TRBJ1-4; CDR3: CASSRGLDEKLFF; DNA: TGCGCCAGCAGCCGGGGGTTGGATGAAAAACTGTTTTTT
D: -; V: TRBV2; size: -; J: TRBJ1-1; CDR3: CASRRDGTEAFF; DNA: TGTGCCAGCAGGAGGGACGGGACTGAAGCTTTCTTT
D: TRBD2; V: TRBV30; size: -; J: TRBJ2-3; CDR3: CAWSDTSGMVYRDTQYF; DNA: TGTGCCTGGAGTGACACTAGCGGAATGGTATATCGGGATACGCAGTATTTT
D: TRBD2; V: TRBV5-4; size: -; J: TRBJ2-5; CDR3: CALRSGSSSETQYF; DNA: TGTGCCCTTAGGAGCGGGAGCTCATCGGAGACCCAGTACTTC
D: TRBD2; V: TRBV7-2; size: -; J: TRBJ2-1; CDR3: CASSLGVGRGNEQFF; DNA: TGTGCCAGCAGCTTAGGAGTCGGGAGGGGAAATGAGCAGTTCTTC
D: -; V: TRBV6-6; size: -; J: TRBJ2-3; CDR3: CASKLPTDTQYF; DNA: TGTGCCAGCAAGTTGCCCACAGATACGCAGTATTTT